The present T cell receptor beta chain was sequenced within a study of T cell responses to AZD1222 COVID-19 vaccine. Germline CDR1 MNHEY, CDR2 SVGAGI. The CDR3 covers 15 residues. The V end lost 4 bases, the J end lost 7 bases, and 16 bases lay between the germline ends. The assay was immunoSEQ multiplex PCR, and TCRdb's table has in-frame clones only and misses some. Here the sample spans over 85,000 clones, 86% being singletons. Here the sequenced sample was peripheral blood, taken on day 0 of AZD1222 vaccination. The gene calls are TRBV6-5 and TRBJ2-2, with D possibly being TRBD1 (6 bases). The clonotype originates from an adult in good health. The CDR3 coding sequence is TGTGCCAGCAGTTCATTAACAGGGACGAACGGGGAGCTGTTTTTT. It codes for CASSSLTGTNGELFF.